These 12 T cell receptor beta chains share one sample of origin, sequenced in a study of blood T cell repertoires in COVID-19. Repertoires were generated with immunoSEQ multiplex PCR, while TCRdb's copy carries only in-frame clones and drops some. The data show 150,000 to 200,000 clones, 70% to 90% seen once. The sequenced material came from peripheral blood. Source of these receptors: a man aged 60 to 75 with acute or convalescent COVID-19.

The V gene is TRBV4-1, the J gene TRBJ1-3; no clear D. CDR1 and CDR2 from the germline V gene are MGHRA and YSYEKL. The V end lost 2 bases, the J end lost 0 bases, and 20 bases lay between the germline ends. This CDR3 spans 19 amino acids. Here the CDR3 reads CASSQSTTGVAVSGNTIYF. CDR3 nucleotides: TGCGCCAGCAGCCAAAGTACTACGGGTGTTGCTGTCTCTGGAAACACCATATATTTT.

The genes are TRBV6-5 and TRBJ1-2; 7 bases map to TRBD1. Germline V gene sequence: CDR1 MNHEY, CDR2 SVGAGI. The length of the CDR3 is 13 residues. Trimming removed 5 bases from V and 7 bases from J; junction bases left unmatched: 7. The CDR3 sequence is CASSPEGARGYTF. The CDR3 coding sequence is TGTGCCAGCAGTCCAGAGGGGGCGCGTGGCTACACCTTC.

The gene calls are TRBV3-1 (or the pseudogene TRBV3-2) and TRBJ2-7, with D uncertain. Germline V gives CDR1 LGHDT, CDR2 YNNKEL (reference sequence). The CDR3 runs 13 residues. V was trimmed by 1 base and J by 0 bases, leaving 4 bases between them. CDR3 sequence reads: CASSQGSSYEQYF. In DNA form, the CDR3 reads TGTGCCAGCAGCCAAGGGAGCTCCTACGAGCAGTACTTC.

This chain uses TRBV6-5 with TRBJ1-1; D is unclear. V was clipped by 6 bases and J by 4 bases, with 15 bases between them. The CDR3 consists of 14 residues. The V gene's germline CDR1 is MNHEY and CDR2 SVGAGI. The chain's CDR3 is CASSPGGRTTEAFF. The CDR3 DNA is TGTGCCAGCAGCCCGGGTGGCCGAACCACTGAAGCTTTCTTT.

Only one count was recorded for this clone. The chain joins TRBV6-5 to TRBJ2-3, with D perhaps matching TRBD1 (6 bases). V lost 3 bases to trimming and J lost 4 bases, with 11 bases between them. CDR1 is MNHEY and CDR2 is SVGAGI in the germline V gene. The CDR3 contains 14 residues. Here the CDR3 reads CASSYQGQADTQYF. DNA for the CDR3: TGTGCCAGCAGTTATCAGGGGCAGGCAGATACGCAGTATTTT.

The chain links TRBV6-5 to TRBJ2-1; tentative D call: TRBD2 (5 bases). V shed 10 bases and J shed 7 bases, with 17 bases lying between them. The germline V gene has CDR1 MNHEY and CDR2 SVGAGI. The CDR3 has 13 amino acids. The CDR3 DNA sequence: TGTGCCACCCGGCGGGCTATAGGAAATGAGCAGTTCTTC. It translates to CATRRAIGNEQFF.

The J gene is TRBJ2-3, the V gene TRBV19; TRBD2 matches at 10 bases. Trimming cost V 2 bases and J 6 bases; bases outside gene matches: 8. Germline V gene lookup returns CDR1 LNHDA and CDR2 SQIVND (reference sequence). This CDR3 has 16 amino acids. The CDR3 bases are TGTGCCAGTAGTATATCGGCTAGCGGGAGCGGGGATACGCAGTATTTT. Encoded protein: CASSISASGSGDTQYF.

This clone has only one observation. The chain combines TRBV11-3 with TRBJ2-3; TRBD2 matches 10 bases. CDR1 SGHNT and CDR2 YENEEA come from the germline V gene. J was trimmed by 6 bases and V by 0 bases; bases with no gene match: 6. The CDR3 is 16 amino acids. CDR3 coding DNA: TGTGCCAGCAGCTTAGATAGCGGGAGGTTGGCGGATACGCAGTATTTT. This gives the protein CASSLDSGRLADTQYF.

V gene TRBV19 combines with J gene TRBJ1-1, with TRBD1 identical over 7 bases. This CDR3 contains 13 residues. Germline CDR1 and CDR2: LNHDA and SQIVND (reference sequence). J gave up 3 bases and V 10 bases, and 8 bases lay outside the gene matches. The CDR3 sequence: CATTLGTDTEAFF. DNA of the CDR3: TGTGCCACTACCCTCGGGACAGACACTGAAGCTTTCTTT. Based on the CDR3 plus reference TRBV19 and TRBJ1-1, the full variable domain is DGGITQSPKYLFRKEGQNVTLSCEQNLNHDAMYWYRQDPGQGLRLIYYSQIVNDFQKGDIAEGYSVSREKKESFPLTVTSAQKNPTAFYLCATTLGTDTEAFFGQGTRLTVV.

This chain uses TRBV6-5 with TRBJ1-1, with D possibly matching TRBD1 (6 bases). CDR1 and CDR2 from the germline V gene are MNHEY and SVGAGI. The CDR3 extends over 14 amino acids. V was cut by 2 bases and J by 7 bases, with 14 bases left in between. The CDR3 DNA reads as TGTGCCAGCAGTTACAGGGGGTCAAGGGATGAAGCTTTCTTT. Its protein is CASSYRGSRDEAFF.

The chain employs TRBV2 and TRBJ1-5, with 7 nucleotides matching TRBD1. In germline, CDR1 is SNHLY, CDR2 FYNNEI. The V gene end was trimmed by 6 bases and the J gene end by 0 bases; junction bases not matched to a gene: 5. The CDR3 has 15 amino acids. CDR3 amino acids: CASSETGNSNQPQHF. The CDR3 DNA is TGTGCCAGCAGCGAGACAGGGAATAGCAATCAGCCCCAGCATTTT.

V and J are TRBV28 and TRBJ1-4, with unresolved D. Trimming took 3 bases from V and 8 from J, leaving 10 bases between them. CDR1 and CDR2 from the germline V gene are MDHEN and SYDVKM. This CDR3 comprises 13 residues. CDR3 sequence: CASSFLPGEKLFF. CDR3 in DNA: TGTGCCAGCAGTTTCCTTCCGGGAGAAAAACTGTTTTTT. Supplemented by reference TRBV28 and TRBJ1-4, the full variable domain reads DVKVTQSSRYLVKRTGEKVFLECVQDMDHENMFWYRQDPGLGLRLIYFSYDVKMKEKGDIPEGYSVSREKKERFSLILESASTNQTSMYLCASSFLPGEKLFFGSGTQLSVL.